A few counts support the clone carrying this T cell receptor (beta chain). The antigen remains undetermined. Trimming left V 7 bases short and J 6 bases short, with 10 bases between. Per the germline V gene, CDR1 is MNHEY and CDR2 is SVGEGT. The CDR3 covers 12 residues. Unique molecular identifiers featured in how the TCRbeta library was prepared. TCRdb itself ran the PCR reads through MiXCR, one entry per CDR3 protein. The sample includes about 300,000 distinct CDR3 sequences, 6% to 10% of them seen just once. These data originate in a study of T-cell reconstitution after alpha-beta-depleted transplantation in children. Study observations and caveats: At the one-year point after transplant, T-cell counts and TCRbeta diversity were found to come mostly from T cells that had been newly produced. It was reported that alpha-beta T cells came from several hundred expanded graft clones (about two months after transplant). It was surviving recipient T cells and thymic progenitors that gave some patients high TCRbeta diversity at day 60.

This receptor was obtained from a female patient aged 2-15 years who had a stem cell transplant for Fanconi anemia, so the T cells may come from the graft donor. This specimen was peripheral blood, taken 360 days after TCRalphabeta/CD19-depleted stem cell transplant. The V and J genes are TRBV6-2 or TRBV6-3 and TRBJ1-5; D is possibly TRBD1 (6 bases). The CDR3 nucleotides are TGTGCCAGCAAACAGGGTTTTCAGCCCCAGCATTTT. Amino acid sequence: CASKQGFQPQHF.